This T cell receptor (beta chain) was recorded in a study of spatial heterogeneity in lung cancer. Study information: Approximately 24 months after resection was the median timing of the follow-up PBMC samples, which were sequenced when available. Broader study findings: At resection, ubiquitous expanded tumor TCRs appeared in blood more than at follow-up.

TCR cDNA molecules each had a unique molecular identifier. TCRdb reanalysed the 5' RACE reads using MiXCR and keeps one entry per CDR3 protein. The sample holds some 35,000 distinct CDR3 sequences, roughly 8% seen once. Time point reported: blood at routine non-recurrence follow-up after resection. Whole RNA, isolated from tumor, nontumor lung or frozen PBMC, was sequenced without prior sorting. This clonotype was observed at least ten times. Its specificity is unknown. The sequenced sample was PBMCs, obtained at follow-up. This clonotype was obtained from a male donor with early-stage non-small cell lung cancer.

The CDR3 bases are TGTGCCAGCAGTGCGGGGACAGCCAGAGGGGGTACCCAGCATTTT. It yields the protein CASSAGTARGGTQHF. The chain combines TRBV6-1 with TRBJ1-5; 7 nucleotides agree with TRBD1. Per the germline V gene, CDR1 is MNHNS and CDR2 is SASEGT. The V segment lost 4 bases and the J segment 11 bases; nucleotides outside the gene matches: 14. The CDR3 extends over 15 amino acids.